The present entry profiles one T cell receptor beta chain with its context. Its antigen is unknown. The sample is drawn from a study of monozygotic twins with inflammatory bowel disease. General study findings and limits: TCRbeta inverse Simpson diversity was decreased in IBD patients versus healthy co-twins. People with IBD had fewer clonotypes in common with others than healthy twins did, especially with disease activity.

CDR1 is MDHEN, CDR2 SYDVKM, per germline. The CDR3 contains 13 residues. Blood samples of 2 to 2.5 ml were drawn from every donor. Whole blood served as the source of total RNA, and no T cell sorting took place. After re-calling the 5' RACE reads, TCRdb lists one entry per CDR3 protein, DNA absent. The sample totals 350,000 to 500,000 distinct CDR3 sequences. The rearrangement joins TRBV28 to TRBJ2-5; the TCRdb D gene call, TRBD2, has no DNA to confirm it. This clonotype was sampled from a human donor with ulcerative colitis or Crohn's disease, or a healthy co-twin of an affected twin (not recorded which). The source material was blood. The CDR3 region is CATLPSGSGTQYF.